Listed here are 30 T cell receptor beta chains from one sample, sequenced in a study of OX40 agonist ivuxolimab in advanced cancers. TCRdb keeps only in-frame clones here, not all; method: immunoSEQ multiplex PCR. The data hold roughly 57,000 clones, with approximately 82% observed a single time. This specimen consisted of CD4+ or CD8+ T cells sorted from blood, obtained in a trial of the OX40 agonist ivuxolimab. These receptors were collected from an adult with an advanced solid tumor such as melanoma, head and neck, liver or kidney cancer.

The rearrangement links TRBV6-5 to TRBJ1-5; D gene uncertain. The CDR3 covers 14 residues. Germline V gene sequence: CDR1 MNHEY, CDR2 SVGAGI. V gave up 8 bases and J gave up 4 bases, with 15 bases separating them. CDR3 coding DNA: TGTGCCAGCCCCTCCCCCCGGGGTAATCAGCCCCAGCATTTT. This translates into CASPSPRGNQPQHF.

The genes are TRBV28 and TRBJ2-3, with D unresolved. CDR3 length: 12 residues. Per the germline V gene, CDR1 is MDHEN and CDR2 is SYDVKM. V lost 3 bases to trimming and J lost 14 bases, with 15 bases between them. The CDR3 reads CASSLARGPAYF. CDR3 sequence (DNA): TGTGCCAGCAGTTTGGCGCGCGGCCCCGCGTATTTT.

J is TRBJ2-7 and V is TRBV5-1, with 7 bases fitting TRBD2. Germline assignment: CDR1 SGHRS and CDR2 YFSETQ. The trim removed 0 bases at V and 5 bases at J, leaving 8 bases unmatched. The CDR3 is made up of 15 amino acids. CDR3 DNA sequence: TGCGCCAGCAGCTTGGTGGGGGGGAACCTTAACGAGCAGTACTTC. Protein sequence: CASSLVGGNLNEQYF. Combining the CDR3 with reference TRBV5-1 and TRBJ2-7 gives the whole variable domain KAGVTQTPRYLIKTRGQQVTLSCSPISGHRSVSWYQQTPGQGLQFLFEYFSETQRNKGNFPGRFSGRQFSNSRSEMNVSTLELGDSALYLCASSLVGGNLNEQYFGPGTRLTVT.

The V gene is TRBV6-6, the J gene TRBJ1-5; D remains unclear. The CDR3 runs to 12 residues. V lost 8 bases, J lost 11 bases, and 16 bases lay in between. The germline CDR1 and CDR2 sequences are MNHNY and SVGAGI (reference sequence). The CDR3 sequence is CASQDPRWTQHF. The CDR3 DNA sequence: TGTGCCAGCCAGGACCCAAGGTGGACCCAGCATTTT.

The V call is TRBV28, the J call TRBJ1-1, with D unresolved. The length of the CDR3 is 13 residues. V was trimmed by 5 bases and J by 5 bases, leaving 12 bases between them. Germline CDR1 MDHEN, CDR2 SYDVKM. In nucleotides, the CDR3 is TGTGCCAGCAGTCCTCCTGGTGGAACTGAAGCTTTCTTT. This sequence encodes CASSPPGGTEAFF. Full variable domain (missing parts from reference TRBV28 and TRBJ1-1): DVKVTQSSRYLVKRTGEKVFLECVQDMDHENMFWYRQDPGLGLRLIYFSYDVKMKEKGDIPEGYSVSREKKERFSLILESASTNQTSMYLCASSPPGGTEAFFGQGTRLTVV.

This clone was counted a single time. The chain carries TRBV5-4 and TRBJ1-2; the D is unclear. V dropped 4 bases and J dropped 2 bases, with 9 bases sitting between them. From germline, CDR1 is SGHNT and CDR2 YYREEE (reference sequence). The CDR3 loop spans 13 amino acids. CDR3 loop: CASSQDGNYGYTF. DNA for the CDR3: TGTGCCAGCAGCCAGGACGGGAACTATGGCTACACCTTC.

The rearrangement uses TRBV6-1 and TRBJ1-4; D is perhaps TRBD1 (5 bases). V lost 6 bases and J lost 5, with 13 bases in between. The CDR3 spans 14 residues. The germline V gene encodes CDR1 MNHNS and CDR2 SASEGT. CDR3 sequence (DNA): TGTGCCAGCAGCTCCGGGACTTTAAATGAAAAACTGTTTTTT. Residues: CASSSGTLNEKLFF.

DNA of the CDR3: TGTGCCAGCTCAAAGACAGGGAATCAAGAGACCCAGTACTTC. This codes for CASSKTGNQETQYF. The V gene is TRBV6-5, the J gene TRBJ2-5; 7 bases fit TRBD1. Trimming removed 8 bases from V and 2 bases from J; junction bases left unmatched: 8. Germline CDR1 is MNHEY and CDR2 is SVGAGI. The CDR3 spans 14 residues.

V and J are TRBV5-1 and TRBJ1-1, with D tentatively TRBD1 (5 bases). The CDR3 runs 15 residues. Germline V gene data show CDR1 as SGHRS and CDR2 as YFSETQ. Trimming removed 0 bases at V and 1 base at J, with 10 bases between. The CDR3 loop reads CASSLAGGGNTEAFF. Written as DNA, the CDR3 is TGCGCCAGCAGCTTGGCCGGGGGAGGGAACACTGAAGCTTTCTTT.

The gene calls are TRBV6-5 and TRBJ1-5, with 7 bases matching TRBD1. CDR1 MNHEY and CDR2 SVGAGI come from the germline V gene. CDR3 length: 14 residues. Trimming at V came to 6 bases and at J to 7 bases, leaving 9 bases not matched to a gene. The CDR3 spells CASSIRDSGQPQHF. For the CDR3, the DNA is TGTGCCAGCAGCATCCGGGACAGTGGCCAGCCCCAGCATTTT.

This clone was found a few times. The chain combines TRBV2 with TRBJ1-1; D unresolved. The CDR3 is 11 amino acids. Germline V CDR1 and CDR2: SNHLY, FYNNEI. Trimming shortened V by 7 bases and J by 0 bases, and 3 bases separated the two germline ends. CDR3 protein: CASIMNTEAFF. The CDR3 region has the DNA TGTGCCAGCATAATGAACACTGAAGCTTTCTTT. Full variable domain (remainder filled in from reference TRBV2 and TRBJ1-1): EPEVTQTPSHQVTQMGQEVILRCVPISNHLYFYWYRQILGQKVEFLVSFYNNEISEKSEIFDDQFSVERPDGSNFTLKIRSTKLEDSAMYFCASIMNTEAFFGQGTRLTVV.

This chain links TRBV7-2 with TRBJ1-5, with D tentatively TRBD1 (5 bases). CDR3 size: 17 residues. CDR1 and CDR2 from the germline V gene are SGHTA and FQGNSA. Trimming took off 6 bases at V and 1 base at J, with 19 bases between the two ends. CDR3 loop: CASRREKTEISNQPQHF. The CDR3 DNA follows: TGTGCCAGCAGGAGGGAGAAGACAGAAATCAGCAATCAGCCCCAGCATTTT.

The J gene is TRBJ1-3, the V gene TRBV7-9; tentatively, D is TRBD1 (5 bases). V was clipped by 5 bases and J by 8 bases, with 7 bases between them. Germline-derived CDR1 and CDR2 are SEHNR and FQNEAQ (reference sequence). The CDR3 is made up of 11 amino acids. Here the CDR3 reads CASSPQDTIYF. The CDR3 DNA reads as TGTGCCAGCAGCCCACAGGACACCATATATTTT.

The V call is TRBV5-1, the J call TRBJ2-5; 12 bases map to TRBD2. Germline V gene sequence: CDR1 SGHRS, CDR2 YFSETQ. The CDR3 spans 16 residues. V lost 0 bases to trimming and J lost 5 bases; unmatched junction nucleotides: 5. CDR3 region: CASSLGTSGGHETQYF. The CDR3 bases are TGCGCCAGCAGCTTGGGAACTAGCGGGGGGCACGAGACCCAGTACTTC.

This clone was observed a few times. The CDR3 DNA is TGTGCCAGCAGCCTCCGACTAGCGGGGGGCCTGCATACGCAGTATTTT. Its translation is CASSLRLAGGLHTQYF. The chain uses TRBV9 and TRBJ2-3; 13 bases match TRBD2. Germline V gene data show CDR1 as SGDLS and CDR2 as YYNGEE. V trimming: 4 bases; J trimming: 7 bases; junction bases outside the gene matches: 9. The CDR3 has 16 residues.

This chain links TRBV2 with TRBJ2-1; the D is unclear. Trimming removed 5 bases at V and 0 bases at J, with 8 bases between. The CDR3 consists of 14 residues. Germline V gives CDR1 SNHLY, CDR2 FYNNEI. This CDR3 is CASSTASSYNEQFF. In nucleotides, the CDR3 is TGTGCCAGCAGTACGGCGAGCTCCTACAATGAGCAGTTCTTC.

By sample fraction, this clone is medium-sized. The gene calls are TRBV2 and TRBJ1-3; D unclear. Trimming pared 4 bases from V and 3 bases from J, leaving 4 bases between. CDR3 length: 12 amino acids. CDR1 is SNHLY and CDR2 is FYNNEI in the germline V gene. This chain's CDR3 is CASSGDGNTIYF. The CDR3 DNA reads TGTGCCAGCAGTGGAGATGGAAACACCATATATTTT.

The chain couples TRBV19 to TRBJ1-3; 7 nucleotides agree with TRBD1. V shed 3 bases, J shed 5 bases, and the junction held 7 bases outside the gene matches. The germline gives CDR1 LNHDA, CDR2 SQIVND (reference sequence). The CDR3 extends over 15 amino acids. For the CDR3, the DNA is TGTGCCAGTAGTATCGGGGGACAGACCCGAAACACCATATATTTT. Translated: CASSIGGQTRNTIYF. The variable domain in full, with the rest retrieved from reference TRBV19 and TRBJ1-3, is DGGITQSPKYLFRKEGQNVTLSCEQNLNHDAMYWYRQDPGQGLRLIYYSQIVNDFQKGDIAEGYSVSREKKESFPLTVTSAQKNPTAFYLCASSIGGQTRNTIYFGEGSWLTVV.

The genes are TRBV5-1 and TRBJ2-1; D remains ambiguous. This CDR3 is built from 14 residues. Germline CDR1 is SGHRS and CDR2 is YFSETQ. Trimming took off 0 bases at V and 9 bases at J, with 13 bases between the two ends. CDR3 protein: CASSLEPVHGEQFF. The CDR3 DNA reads TGCGCCAGCAGCTTGGAGCCGGTACATGGTGAGCAGTTCTTC.

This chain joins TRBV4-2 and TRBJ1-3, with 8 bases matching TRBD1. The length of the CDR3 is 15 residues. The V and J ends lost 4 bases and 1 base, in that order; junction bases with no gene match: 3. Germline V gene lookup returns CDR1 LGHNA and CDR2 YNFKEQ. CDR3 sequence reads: CASSPDRVSGNTIYF. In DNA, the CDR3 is TGTGCCAGCAGCCCGGACAGGGTTTCTGGAAACACCATATATTTT.

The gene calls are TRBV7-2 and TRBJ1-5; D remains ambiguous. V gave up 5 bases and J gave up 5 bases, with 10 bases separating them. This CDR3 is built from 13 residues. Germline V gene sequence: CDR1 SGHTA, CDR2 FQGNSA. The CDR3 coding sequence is TGTGCCAGCAGCCTCCAATTCGATCAGCCCCAGCATTTT. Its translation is CASSLQFDQPQHF.

Here the CDR3 reads CASSQDSLRGRSKQYF. CDR3 coding DNA: TGTGCCAGCAGCCAAGATTCGTTGAGGGGGCGATCAAAGCAGTACTTC. This rearrangement joins TRBV14 to TRBJ2-7, with 7 bases that match TRBD1. Germline lookup yields CDR1 SGHDN and CDR2 FVKESK. The CDR3 loop spans 16 amino acids. The J segment lost 8 bases and the V segment lost 0 bases, leaving 13 bases of the junction unmatched.

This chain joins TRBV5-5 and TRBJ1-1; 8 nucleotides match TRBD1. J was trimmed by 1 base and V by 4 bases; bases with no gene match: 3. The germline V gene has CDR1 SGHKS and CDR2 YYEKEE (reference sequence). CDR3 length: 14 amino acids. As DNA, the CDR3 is TGTGCCAGCAGCGAGGACAGGGCGAACACTGAAGCTTTCTTT. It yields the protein CASSEDRANTEAFF.

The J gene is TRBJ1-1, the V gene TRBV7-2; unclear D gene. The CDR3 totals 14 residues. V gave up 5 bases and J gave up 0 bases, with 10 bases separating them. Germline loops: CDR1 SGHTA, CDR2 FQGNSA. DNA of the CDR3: TGTGCCAGCAGCCTACGTAAGATGAACACTGAAGCTTTCTTT. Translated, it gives CASSLRKMNTEAFF.

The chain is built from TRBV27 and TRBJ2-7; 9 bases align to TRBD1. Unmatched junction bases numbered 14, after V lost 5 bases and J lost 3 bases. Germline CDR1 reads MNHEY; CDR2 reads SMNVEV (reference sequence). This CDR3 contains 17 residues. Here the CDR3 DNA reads TGTGCCAGCAGTCCGGGGCGTGGACAGGGGTTCAACTACGAGCAGTACTTC. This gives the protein CASSPGRGQGFNYEQYF.

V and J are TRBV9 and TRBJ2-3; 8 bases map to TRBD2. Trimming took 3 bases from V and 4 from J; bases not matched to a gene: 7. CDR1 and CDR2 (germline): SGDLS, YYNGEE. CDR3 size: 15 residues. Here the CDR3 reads CASSAARGGPDTQYF. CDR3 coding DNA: TGTGCCAGCAGCGCTGCTCGGGGGGGCCCAGATACGCAGTATTTT.

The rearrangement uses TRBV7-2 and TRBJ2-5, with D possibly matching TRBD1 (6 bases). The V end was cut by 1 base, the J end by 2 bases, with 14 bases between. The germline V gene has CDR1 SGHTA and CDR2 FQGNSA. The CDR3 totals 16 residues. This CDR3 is CASSLGIVQGQETQYF. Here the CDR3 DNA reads TGTGCCAGCAGCTTAGGAATCGTACAGGGACAAGAGACCCAGTACTTC.

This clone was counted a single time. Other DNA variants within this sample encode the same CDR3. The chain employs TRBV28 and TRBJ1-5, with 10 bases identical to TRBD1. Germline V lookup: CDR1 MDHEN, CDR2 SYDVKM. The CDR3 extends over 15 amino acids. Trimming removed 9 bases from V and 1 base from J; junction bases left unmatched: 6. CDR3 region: CASRDRGPSNQPQHF. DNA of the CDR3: TGTGCCAGTAGGGACAGGGGTCCAAGCAATCAGCCCCAGCATTTT. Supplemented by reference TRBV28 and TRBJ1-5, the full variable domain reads DVKVTQSSRYLVKRTGEKVFLECVQDMDHENMFWYRQDPGLGLRLIYFSYDVKMKEKGDIPEGYSVSREKKERFSLILESASTNQTSMYLCASRDRGPSNQPQHFGDGTRLSIL.

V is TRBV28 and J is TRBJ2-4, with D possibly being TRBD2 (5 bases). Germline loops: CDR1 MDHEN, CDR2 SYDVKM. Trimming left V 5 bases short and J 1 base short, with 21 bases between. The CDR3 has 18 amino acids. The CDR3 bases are TGTGCCAGCAGTCCTCACCCCGCCGGGGAAAGGGCCAAAAACATTCAGTACTTC. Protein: CASSPHPAGERAKNIQYF.

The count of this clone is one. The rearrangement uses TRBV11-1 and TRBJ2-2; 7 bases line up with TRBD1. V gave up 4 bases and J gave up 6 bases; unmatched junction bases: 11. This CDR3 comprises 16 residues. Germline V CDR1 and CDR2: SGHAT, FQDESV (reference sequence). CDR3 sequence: CASSYLGTAFPGELFF. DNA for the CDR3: TGTGCCAGCAGCTACCTTGGGACAGCTTTCCCCGGGGAGCTGTTTTTT.